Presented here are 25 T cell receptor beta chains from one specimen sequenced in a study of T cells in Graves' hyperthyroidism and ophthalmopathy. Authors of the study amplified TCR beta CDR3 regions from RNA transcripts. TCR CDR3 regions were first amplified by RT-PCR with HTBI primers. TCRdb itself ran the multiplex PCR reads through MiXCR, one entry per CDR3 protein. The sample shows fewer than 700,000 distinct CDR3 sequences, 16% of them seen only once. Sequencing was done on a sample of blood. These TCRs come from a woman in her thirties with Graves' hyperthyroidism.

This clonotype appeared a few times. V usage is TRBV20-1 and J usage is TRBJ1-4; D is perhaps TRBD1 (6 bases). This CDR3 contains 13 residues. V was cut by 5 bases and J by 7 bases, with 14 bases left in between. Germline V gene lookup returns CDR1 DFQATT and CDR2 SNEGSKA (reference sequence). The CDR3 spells CSAGQPGIEKLFF. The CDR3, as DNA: TGCAGTGCTGGACAGCCAGGGATTGAAAAACTGTTTTTT.

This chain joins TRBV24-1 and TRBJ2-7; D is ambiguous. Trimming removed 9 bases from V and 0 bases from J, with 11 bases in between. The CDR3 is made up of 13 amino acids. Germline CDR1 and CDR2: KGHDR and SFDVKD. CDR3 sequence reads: CATGPNHSYEQYF. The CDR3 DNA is TGTGCCACCGGACCGAACCACTCCTACGAGCAGTACTTC.

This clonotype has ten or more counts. CDR3 sequence reads: CASSPSTGVDNSPLHF. The CDR3 bases are TGTGCCAGCAGCCCATCGACAGGGGTAGATAATTCACCCCTCCACTTT. The chain has TRBV7-2 and TRBJ1-6; 8 bases agree with TRBD1. CDR3 length: 16 amino acids. V shed 5 bases, J shed 5 bases, and the junction held 8 bases outside the gene matches. In germline, CDR1 is SGHTA, CDR2 FQGNSA.

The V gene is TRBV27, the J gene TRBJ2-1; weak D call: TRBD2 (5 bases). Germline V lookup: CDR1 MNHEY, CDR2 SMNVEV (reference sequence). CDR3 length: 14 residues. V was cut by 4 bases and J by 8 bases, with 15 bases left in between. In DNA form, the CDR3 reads TGTGCCAGCAGTTCTGGACTGGTCTTAGATGAGCAGTTCTTC. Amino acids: CASSSGLVLDEQFF.

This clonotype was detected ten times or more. The CDR3 region is CASSRSASGRPNEQFF. The CDR3 DNA reads TGTGCCAGCAGTCGCTCAGCTAGCGGGAGACCCAATGAGCAGTTCTTC. J is TRBJ2-1 and V is TRBV11-2; 10 nucleotides line up with TRBD2. The CDR3 has 16 residues. Germline V CDR1 and CDR2: SGHAT, FQNNGV. With V trimmed by 6 bases and J by 6 bases, 11 bases remained unmatched.

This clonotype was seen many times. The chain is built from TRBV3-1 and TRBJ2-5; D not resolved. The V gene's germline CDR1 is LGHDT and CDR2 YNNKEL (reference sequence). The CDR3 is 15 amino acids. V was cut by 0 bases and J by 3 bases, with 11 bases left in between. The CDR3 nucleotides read TGTGCCAGCAGCCAAGACGCGGCAGTGAAAGAGACCCAGTACTTC. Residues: CASSQDAAVKETQYF.

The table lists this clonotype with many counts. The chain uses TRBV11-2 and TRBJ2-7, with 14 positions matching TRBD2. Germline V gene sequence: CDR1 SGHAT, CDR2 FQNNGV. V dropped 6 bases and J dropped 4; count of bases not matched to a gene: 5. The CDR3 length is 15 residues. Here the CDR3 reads CASRRTSGRFYEQYF. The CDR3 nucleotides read TGTGCCAGCAGACGGACTAGCGGGAGGTTTTACGAGCAGTACTTC.

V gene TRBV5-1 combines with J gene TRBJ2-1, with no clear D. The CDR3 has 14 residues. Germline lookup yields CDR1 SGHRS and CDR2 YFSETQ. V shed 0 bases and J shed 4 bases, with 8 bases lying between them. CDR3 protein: CASSLAYGYNEQFF. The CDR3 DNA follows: TGCGCCAGCAGCTTGGCTTACGGGTACAATGAGCAGTTCTTC.

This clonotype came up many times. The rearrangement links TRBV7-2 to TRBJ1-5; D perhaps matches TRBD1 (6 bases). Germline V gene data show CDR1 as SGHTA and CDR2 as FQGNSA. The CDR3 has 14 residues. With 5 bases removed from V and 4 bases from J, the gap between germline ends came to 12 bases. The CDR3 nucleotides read TGTGCCAGCAGCCCCGACAGGAGAAATCAGCCCCAGCATTTT. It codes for CASSPDRRNQPQHF.

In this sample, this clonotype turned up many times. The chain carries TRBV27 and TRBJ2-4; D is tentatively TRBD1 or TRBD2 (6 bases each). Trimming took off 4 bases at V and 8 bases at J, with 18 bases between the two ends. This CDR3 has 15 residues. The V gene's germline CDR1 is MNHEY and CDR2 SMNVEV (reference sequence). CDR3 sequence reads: CASSYIRGPPHIQYF. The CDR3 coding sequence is TGTGCCAGCAGTTACATTCGGGGGCCCCCTCACATTCAGTACTTC.

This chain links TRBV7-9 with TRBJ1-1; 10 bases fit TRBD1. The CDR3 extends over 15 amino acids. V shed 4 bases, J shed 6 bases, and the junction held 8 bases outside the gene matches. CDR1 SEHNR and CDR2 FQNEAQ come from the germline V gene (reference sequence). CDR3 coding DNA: TGTGCCAGCAGCTCTCCGGGACAGGGGATCCCTGAAGCTTTCTTT. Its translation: CASSSPGQGIPEAFF. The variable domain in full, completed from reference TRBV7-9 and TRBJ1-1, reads DTGVSQNPRHKITKRGQNVTFRCDPISEHNRLYWYRQTLGQGPEFLTYFQNEAQLEKSRLLSDRFSAERPKGSFSTLEIQRTEQGDSAMYLCASSSPGQGIPEAFFGQGTRLTVV.

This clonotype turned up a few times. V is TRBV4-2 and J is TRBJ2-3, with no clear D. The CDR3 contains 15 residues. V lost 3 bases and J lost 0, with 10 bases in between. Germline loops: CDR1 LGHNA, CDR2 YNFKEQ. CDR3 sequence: CASSHISRSTDTQYF. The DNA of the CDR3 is TGTGCCAGCAGCCATATCAGCCGGAGCACAGATACGCAGTATTTT.

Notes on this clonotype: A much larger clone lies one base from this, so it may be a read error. CDR3 nucleotides: TGTGCCAGCACCACTGGCAGCTCCTACGATGAGCAGTTCTTC. Translation gives CASTTGSSYDEQFF. The gene calls are TRBV12-3 or TRBV12-4 and TRBJ2-1; no clear D. There are 14 residues in the CDR3.

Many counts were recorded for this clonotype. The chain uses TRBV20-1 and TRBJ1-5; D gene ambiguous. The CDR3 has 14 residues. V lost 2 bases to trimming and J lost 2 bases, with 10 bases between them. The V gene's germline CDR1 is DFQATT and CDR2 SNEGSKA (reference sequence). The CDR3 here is CSARQPSGNQPQHF. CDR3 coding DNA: TGCAGTGCTAGACAGCCCTCGGGCAATCAGCCCCAGCATTTT.

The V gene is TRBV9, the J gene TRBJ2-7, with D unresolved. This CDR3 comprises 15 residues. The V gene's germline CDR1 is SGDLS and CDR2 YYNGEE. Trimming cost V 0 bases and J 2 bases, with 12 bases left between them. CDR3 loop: CASSVGLGVAYEQYF. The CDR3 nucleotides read TGTGCCAGCAGCGTAGGTCTTGGGGTTGCCTACGAGCAGTACTTC.

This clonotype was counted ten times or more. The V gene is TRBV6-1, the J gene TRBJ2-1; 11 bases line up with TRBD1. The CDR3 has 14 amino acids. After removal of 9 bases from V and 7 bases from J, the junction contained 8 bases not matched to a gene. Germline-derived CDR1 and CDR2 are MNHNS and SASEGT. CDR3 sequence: CASSGTGGLNEQFF. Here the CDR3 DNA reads TGTGCCAGTTCGGGGACAGGGGGTTTAAATGAGCAGTTCTTC.

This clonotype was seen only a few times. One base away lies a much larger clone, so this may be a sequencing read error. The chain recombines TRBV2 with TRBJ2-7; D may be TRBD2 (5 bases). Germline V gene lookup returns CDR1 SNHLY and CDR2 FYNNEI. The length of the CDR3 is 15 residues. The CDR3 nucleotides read TGTGCCAGCAGTTCCCGGGGAACCGGCTCCTGCGAGCAGTACTTC. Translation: CASSSRGTGSCEQYF.

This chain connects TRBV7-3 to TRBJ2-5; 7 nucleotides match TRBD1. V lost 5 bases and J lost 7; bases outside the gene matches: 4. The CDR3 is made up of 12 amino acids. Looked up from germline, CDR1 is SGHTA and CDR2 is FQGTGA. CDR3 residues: CASSDRDGTQYF. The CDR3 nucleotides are TGTGCCAGCAGCGACAGGGATGGGACCCAGTACTTC.

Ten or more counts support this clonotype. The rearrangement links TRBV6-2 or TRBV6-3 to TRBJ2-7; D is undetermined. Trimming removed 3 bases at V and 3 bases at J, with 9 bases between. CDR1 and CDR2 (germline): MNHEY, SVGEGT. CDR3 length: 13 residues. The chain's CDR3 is CASSYLVNYEQYF. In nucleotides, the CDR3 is TGTGCCAGCAGTTATCTTGTCAACTACGAGCAGTACTTC.

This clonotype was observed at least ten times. CDR3 in amino acids: CASRGQGAGEQFF. Written as DNA, the CDR3 is TGTGCCAGCAGGGGACAGGGGGCTGGTGAGCAGTTCTTC. This sequence joins TRBV27 and TRBJ2-1; the match to TRBD1 covers 12 bases. Germline trimming cut 6 bases from V and 9 bases from J; bases unmatched to any gene: 3. CDR1 and CDR2 from the germline V gene are MNHEY and SMNVEV (reference sequence). This CDR3 is built from 13 residues.

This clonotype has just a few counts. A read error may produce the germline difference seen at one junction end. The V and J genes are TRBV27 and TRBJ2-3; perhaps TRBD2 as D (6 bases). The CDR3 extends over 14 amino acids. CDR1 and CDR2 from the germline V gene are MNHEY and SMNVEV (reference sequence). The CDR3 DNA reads TGTGCCAGCAGTATCGGACTAAGCACAGATACGCAGTGTTTT. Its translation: CASSIGLSTDTQCF.

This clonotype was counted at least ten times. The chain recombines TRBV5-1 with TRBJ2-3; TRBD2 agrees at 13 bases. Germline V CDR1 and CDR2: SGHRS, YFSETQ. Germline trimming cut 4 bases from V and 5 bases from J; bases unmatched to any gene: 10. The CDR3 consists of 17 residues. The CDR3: CASSLRTSGSRGDTQYF. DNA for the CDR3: TGCGCCAGCAGCCTTCGGACTAGCGGGAGCAGAGGAGATACGCAGTATTTT.

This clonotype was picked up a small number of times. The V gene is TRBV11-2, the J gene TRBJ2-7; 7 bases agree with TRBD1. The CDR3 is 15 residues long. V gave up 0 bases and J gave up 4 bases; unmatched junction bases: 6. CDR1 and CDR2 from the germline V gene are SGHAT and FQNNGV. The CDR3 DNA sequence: TGTGCCAGCAGCTTAGATCTGGGCAGGGGGTACGAGCAGTACTTC. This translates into CASSLDLGRGYEQYF.

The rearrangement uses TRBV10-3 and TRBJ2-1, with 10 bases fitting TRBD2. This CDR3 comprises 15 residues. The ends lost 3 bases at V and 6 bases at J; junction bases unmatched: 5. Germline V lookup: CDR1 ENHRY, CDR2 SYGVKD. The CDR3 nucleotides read TGTGCCATCAGTGATGAGGGACTAGCGACCAATGAGCAGTTCTTC. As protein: CAISDEGLATNEQFF.

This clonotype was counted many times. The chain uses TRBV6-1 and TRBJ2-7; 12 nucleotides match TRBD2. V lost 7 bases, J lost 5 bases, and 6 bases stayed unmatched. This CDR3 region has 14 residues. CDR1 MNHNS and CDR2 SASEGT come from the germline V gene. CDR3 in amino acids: CASKLAGGRNEQYF. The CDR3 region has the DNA TGTGCCAGCAAGCTAGCGGGAGGGCGTAACGAGCAGTACTTC.